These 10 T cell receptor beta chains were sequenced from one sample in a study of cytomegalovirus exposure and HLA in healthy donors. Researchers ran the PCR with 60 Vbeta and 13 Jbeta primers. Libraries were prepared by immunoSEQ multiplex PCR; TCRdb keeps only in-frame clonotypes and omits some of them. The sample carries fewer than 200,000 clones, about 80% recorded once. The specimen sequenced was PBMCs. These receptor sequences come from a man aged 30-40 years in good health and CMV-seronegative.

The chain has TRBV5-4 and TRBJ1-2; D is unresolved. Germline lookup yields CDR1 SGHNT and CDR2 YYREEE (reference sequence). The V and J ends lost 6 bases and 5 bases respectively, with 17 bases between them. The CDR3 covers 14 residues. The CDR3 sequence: CASNLGDSPYGYTF. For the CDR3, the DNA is TGTGCCAGCAACCTGGGAGACTCCCCTTATGGCTACACCTTC.

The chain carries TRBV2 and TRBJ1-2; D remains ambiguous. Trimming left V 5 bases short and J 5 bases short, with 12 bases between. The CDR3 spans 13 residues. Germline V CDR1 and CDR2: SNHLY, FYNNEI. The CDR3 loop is CASSLRLGYGYTF. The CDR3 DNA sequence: TGTGCCAGCAGTCTTCGACTTGGTTATGGCTACACCTTC.

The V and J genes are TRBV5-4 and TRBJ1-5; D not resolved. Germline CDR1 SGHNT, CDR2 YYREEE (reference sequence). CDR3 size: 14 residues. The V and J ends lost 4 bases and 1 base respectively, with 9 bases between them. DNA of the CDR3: TGTGCCAGCAGCGTGGGAGGAAGCAATCAGCCCCAGCATTTT. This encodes CASSVGGSNQPQHF.

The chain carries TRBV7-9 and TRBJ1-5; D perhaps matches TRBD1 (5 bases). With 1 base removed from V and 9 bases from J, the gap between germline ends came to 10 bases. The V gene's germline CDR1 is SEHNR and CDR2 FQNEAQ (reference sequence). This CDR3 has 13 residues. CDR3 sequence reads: CASSLGGVWPQHF. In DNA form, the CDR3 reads TGTGCCAGCAGCTTAGGGGGGGTGTGGCCCCAGCATTTT.

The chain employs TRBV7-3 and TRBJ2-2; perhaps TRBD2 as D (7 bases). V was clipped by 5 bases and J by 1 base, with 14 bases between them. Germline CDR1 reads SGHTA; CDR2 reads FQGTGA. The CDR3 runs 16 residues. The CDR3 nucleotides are TGTGCCAGCAGCCAACGGGGGGCCCTGAACACCGGGGAGCTGTTTTTT. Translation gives CASSQRGALNTGELFF.

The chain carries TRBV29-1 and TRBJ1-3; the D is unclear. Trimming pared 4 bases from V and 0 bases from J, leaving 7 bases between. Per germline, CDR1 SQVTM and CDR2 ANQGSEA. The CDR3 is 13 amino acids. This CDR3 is CSVGFSSGNTIYF. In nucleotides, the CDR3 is TGCAGCGTTGGGTTCAGCTCTGGAAACACCATATATTTT.

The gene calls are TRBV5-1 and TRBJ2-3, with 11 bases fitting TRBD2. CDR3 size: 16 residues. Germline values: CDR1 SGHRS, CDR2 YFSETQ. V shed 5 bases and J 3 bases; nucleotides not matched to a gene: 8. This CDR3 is CASSLLAGGSTDTQYF. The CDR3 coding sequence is TGCGCCAGCAGTCTGCTAGCGGGAGGATCTACAGATACGCAGTATTTT.

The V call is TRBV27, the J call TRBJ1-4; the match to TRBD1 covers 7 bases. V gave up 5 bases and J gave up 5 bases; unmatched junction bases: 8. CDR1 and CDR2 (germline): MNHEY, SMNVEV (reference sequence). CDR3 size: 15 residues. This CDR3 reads CASSTLTGLNEKLFF. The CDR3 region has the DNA TGTGCCAGCAGTACCCTGACAGGGTTGAATGAAAAACTGTTTTTT.

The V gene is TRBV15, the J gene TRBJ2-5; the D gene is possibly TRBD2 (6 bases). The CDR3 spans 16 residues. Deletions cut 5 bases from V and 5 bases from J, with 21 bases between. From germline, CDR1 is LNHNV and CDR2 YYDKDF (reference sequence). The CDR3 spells CATSVVPGTLMETQYF. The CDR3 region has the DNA TGTGCCACCAGCGTGGTTCCCGGGACTCTGATGGAGACCCAGTACTTC.

The CDR3 reads CASSQGDSFPYEQYF. CDR3 in DNA: TGTGCCAGCAGCCAAGGGGACAGTTTCCCCTACGAGCAGTACTTC. The V and J genes are TRBV14 and TRBJ2-7, with TRBD1 matching over 7 bases. The V gene end was trimmed by 1 base and the J gene end by 2 bases; junction bases not matched to a gene: 5. This CDR3 is built from 15 residues. Germline CDR1 reads SGHDN; CDR2 reads FVKESK.